These 4 T cell receptor beta chains originate from one sample sequenced in a study of shared clonotypes between healthy human individuals. TCRdb keeps only in-frame clones here, not all; method: immunoSEQ multiplex PCR. The table has 750,000 to 1,000,000 clones, approximately 92% seen once. CD45RO-negative, CCR7-positively selected cells formed the naive CD8 fraction, excluding terminally differentiated effector memory CD45RA+ cells. Sequenced material: naive CD8+ T cells sorted from blood. Every receptor here comes from a young man in good health.

The chain recombines TRBV6-5 with TRBJ1-2; 9 bases are shared with TRBD1. Germline CDR1 reads MNHEY; CDR2 reads SVGAGI. The CDR3 runs to 14 residues. Losses at the gene ends were 2 bases for V and 8 bases for J; bases not matched to a gene: 6. CDR3 DNA: TGTGCCAGCAGTTACGGGACAGGGCCCCGCGGCTACACCTTC. This translates into CASSYGTGPRGYTF.

This chain joins TRBV7-8 and TRBJ2-2; possibly TRBD2 for D (6 bases). Germline-derived CDR1 and CDR2 are SGHVS and FQNEAQ. The CDR3 loop spans 16 amino acids. V gave up 1 base and J gave up 7 bases, with 16 bases separating them. The CDR3 DNA follows: TGTGCCAGCAGCTTAGTAATAGAACTAGCTGTCGGGGAGCTGTTTTTT. Protein sequence: CASSLVIELAVGELFF.

With respect to this clone: The same CDR3 can be traced to other DNA sequences in this sample. Here the CDR3 reads CASSLSALETQYF. The DNA for the CDR3 is TGTGCCAGCAGTTTATCAGCTCTGGAGACCCAGTACTTC. V usage is TRBV27 and J usage is TRBJ2-5; no definite D call. This CDR3 has 13 residues. Germline loops: CDR1 MNHEY, CDR2 SMNVEV (reference sequence). V was cut by 0 bases and J by 5 bases, with 7 bases left in between.

The chain carries TRBV4-1 and TRBJ2-1; 11 bases agree with TRBD2. Losses at the gene ends were 0 bases for V and 4 bases for J; bases not matched to a gene: 11. Germline CDR1 reads MGHRA; CDR2 reads YSYEKL. The length of the CDR3 is 19 residues. CDR3 sequence: CASSQDGGSGRARYNEQFF. In DNA, the CDR3 is TGCGCCAGCAGCCAAGATGGGGGTAGCGGGAGGGCAAGATACAATGAGCAGTTCTTC.